The clone carrying this T cell receptor (beta chain) was picked up many times. These data are taken from a study of blood T cells in healthy people across ages. The germline gives CDR1 SGHTA, CDR2 FQGNSA. Trimming cost V 1 base and J 3 bases, with 10 bases left between them. The CDR3 has 15 amino acids. Donors ranged from 6 to 90 years old and were healthy Caucasians in Russia. Each donor had about 9.6 milliliters of peripheral blood drawn. A J-beta primer mix and a sample-barcoded 5' primer were used in a second PCR of about 7 to 12 cycles. Any given sample supplied a minimum of 3 million CDR3-containing paired-end reads. One entry per CDR3 protein results from TCRdb running MiXCR on the 5' RACE reads. The sample yields 550,000 to 800,000 distinct CDR3 sequences, approximately 30% seen once.

The clonotype comes from a woman of 80 years or more in good health. V and J are TRBV7-2 and TRBJ1-5, with D uncertain. Sequenced: blood. CDR3 sequence: CASSLVGQPNQPQHF. CDR3 DNA: TGTGCCAGCAGCTTAGTCGGGCAGCCCAATCAGCCCCAGCATTTT.